The rows below give T cell receptor beta chains drawn from one sample of a study of post-analysis software for immune sequencing data. Via MiXCR, TCRdb re-called the PCR reads, giving one row per CDR3 protein. This table has roughly 400,000 distinct CDR3 sequences, roughly 40% appearing once. Sequenced sample: blood. The source is a girl aged 2-10 years with multiple sclerosis. Both conserved end residues are part of each CDR3. Each record gives: V gene, CDR3 protein.

v_gene: TRBV29-1; CDR3aa: CSVEDPGTGSYEQYF
v_gene: TRBV4-2; CDR3aa: CASSQDRADEAFF
v_gene: TRBV20-1; CDR3aa: CSARQQGYYSEQYF
v_gene: TRBV18; CDR3aa: CASSPGFSMETQYF
v_gene: TRBV15; CDR3aa: CATSSVTLREQFF
v_gene: TRBV6-1; CDR3aa: CASSQAESSYNEQFF
v_gene: TRBV6-5; CDR3aa: CASSSSRDTQYF
v_gene: TRBV6-1; CDR3aa: CASSERTARTRTQYF
v_gene: TRBV3-1; CDR3aa: CASSQDKETQYF
v_gene: TRBV12-3/TRBV12-4; CDR3aa: CASKPGQTYEQYF
v_gene: TRBV19; CDR3aa: CASNPGSPYNEQFF
v_gene: TRBV6-2/TRBV6-3; CDR3aa: CASSVLDFDNEQFF
v_gene: TRBV12-3/TRBV12-4; CDR3aa: CASTNFLDTGLGETQYF
v_gene: TRBV28; CDR3aa: CASTGWVRCYEQYF
v_gene: TRBV5-1; CDR3aa: CASSDGQGVGYYYGYTF
v_gene: TRBV7-8; CDR3aa: CASSQRPLRGEQYF
v_gene: TRBV27; CDR3aa: CASSWGTSGSYEQYF
v_gene: TRBV5-1; CDR3aa: CASSFAGSYEQYF
v_gene: TRBV20-1; CDR3aa: CSARQGVDYGYTF
v_gene: TRBV18; CDR3aa: CASSLTGQGKIHEQYF
v_gene: TRBV24-1; CDR3aa: CATSYQTEAFF
v_gene: TRBV5-1; CDR3aa: CASSYGTGGPEAFF
v_gene: TRBV5-1; CDR3aa: CASSLLGAYEQYF
v_gene: TRBV7-2; CDR3aa: CASSYGTGMNTEAFF
v_gene: TRBV6-5; CDR3aa: CASRRTVGLAEAFF
v_gene: TRBV6-5; CDR3aa: CASSYGLRGVETQYF
v_gene: TRBV12-3/TRBV12-4; CDR3aa: CASSRPGQGPYGYTF
v_gene: TRBV30; CDR3aa: CAWSGGTTDTQYF
v_gene: TRBV3-1; CDR3aa: CASSRVDDLAKNIQYF
v_gene: TRBV12-3/TRBV12-4; CDR3aa: CASSFRQSYGYTF
v_gene: TRBV7-2; CDR3aa: CASSFLLAGRTYEQYF